The sequence of this TCR beta chain was determined in a study of OX40 agonist ivuxolimab in advanced cancers. This table comes from immunoSEQ multiplex PCR, and its TCRdb copy is limited to in-frame clones, with some not included. This sample has some 34,000 clones, with 84% found just once. Germline V gene lookup returns CDR1 MNHEY and CDR2 SMNVEV (reference sequence). The CDR3 length is 17 residues. Trimming at V came to 9 bases and at J to 0 bases, leaving 8 bases not matched to a gene. The sequence was obtained from an adult with an advanced solid tumor such as melanoma, head and neck, liver or kidney cancer. The chain carries TRBV27 and TRBJ2-3; 14 bases align to TRBD2. Sample: CD4+ or CD8+ T cells sorted from blood, taken in a trial of the OX40 agonist ivuxolimab. This CDR3 is CASSTGLAGGSTDTQYF. The CDR3 DNA reads TGTGCCAGTTCTACTGGACTAGCGGGAGGAAGCACAGATACGCAGTATTTT.